This TCR beta chain derives from a study of blood T cell repertoires in COVID-19. Study as a whole: T cells, B-cell-depleted T cells, or PBMCs supplied cDNA or gDNA.

CDR1 is SGHRS and CDR2 is YFSETQ in the germline V gene. CDR3 length: 15 residues. J was trimmed by 2 bases and V by 4 bases; bases with no gene match: 6. Patients from Seattle were sampled longitudinally, starting during active infection. Original analysis: Estimation of nucleated cell counts was performed using reference gene primer amplification. Libraries were prepared by immunoSEQ multiplex PCR; TCRdb keeps only in-frame clonotypes and omits some of them. Clone size and the V and J calls come from that table; the DNA yielded D and trimming. The top ten hold around 7.2% of the sample, which has 200,000 to 300,000 clones, about four fifths seen once.

The V call is TRBV5-1, the J call TRBJ1-1; 9 bases fit TRBD1. This receptor was identified in a woman of 80 years or more with COVID-19, enrolled during active disease. Sequenced material: peripheral blood. CDR3 protein: CASSPDRGLNTEAFF. The CDR3 DNA reads TGCGCCAGCAGCCCGGACAGGGGTCTCAACACTGAAGCTTTCTTT.